This T cell receptor beta chain originates from a study of T cells in Graves' hyperthyroidism and ophthalmopathy. Looking at the study overall: It was at initial diagnosis, before any treatment, that peripheral blood was collected.

Whole-study findings and limits: Most thyroid clonotypes with frequency above 0.001 were detected in blood.

At least ten counts were recorded for this clonotype. Antigen specificity is unknown. It was RNA transcripts that yielded the amplified TCR beta CDR3 regions. Initially, a first-round RT-PCR of the TCR CDR3 employed the HTBI primer set. Each CDR3 protein gets one entry after TCRdb re-called the multiplex PCR reads with MiXCR. The table lists fewer than 650,000 distinct CDR3 sequences, over 11% of them singletons. Diagnoses were established using clinical symptoms, serum thyroxine and TRAb, thyroid ultrasound and orbital computed tomography. V was trimmed by 1 base and J by 0 bases, leaving 10 bases between them. Germline lookup yields CDR1 SGHNT and CDR2 YENEEA. This CDR3 is built from 17 residues.

The sample comprised blood. The receptor's source is a woman aged 25 to 39 with Graves' hyperthyroidism that later progressed to Graves' ophthalmopathy. V is TRBV11-3 and J is TRBJ1-6, with no clear D. In nucleotides, the CDR3 is TGTGCCAGCAGCTTAGGGCTATTGAGCTCCTATAATTCACCCCTCCACTTT. It codes for CASSLGLLSSYNSPLHF.